The 26 T cell receptor beta chains listed next were all sequenced from one sample in a study of blood T cell repertoires in COVID-19. Some clones are missing from TCRdb's copy, which holds only in-frame ones; the method was immunoSEQ multiplex PCR. The data show 350,000 or so clones, 89% seen once. The sample comprised peripheral blood. The receptors originated from a woman aged 55-75 years with COVID-19, enrolled during active disease.

This chain connects TRBV4-1 to TRBJ1-4; D is possibly TRBD1 (6 bases). V was pared by 4 bases and J by 0 bases, with 12 bases between. CDR1 is MGHRA, CDR2 YSYEKL, per germline. The CDR3 totals 16 residues. The CDR3, as DNA: TGCGCCAGCAGCCGCCAAGAGGGGGCAACTAATGAAAAACTGTTTTTT. Translation gives CASSRQEGATNEKLFF.

The chain has TRBV29-1 and TRBJ1-5, with 7 positions matching TRBD1. The CDR3 totals 13 residues. CDR1 and CDR2 from the germline V gene are SQVTM and ANQGSEA. With 4 bases clipped from V and 3 bases from J, the junction kept 3 bases outside the gene matches. In nucleotides, the CDR3 is TGCAGCGTTGTGGAGGGGGCCAATCAGCCCCAGCATTTT. Protein product: CSVVEGANQPQHF. The entire variable domain, with the rest obtained from reference TRBV29-1 and TRBJ1-5, is as follows: SAVISQKPSRDICQRGTSLTIQCQVDSQVTMMFWYRQQPGQSLTLIATANQGSEATYESGFVIDKFPISRPNLTFSTLTVSNMSPEDSSIYLCSVVEGANQPQHFGDGTRLSIL.

The V call is TRBV9, the J call TRBJ1-2; TRBD1 agrees at 10 bases. The CDR3 covers 15 residues. Looked up from germline, CDR1 is SGDLS and CDR2 is YYNGEE. Unmatched junction bases numbered 8, after V lost 4 bases and J lost 5 bases. The CDR3, as DNA: TGTGCCAGCAGCCCTGGCGGGACAGGGGAATATGGCTACACCTTC. It is translated as CASSPGGTGEYGYTF.

The chain joins TRBV28 to TRBJ2-7, with 8 bases identical to TRBD1. This CDR3 has 14 amino acids. Trimming took 6 bases from V and 4 from J; bases not matched to a gene: 8. Per germline, CDR1 MDHEN and CDR2 SYDVKM. CDR3 coding DNA: TGTGCCAGCAGCCTTGGGGACAGGTGGTACGAGCAGTACTTC. Translated: CASSLGDRWYEQYF.

This rearrangement joins TRBV5-1 to TRBJ2-7; tentatively, D is TRBD1 (5 bases). V was cut by 4 bases and J by 2 bases, with 7 bases left in between. Germline values: CDR1 SGHRS, CDR2 YFSETQ. The CDR3 loop spans 12 amino acids. For the CDR3, the DNA is TGCGCCAGCAGCCCGGACACCTACGAGCAGTACTTC. This encodes CASSPDTYEQYF.

V usage is TRBV12-3 or TRBV12-4 and J usage is TRBJ2-2; 7 bases agree with TRBD2. The CDR3 is 13 amino acids. Trimming removed 6 bases from V and 5 bases from J; junction bases left unmatched: 3. The CDR3 protein is CASSPRETGELFF. CDR3 in DNA: TGTGCCAGCAGCCCGCGGGAGACCGGGGAGCTGTTTTTT.

J is TRBJ1-1 and V is TRBV7-2; possible D gene TRBD1, 6 bases. CDR1 is SGHTA, CDR2 FQGNSA, per germline. V lost 6 bases and J lost 0, with 11 bases in between. This CDR3 contains 14 residues. CDR3 DNA sequence: TGTGCCAGCAGTTCAAGGACAGTGAACACTGAAGCTTTCTTT. The encoded protein is CASSSRTVNTEAFF.

The rearrangement links TRBV5-1 to TRBJ1-5, with 7 bases that match TRBD1. Germline V gives CDR1 SGHRS, CDR2 YFSETQ. Unmatched junction bases numbered 7, after V lost 4 bases and J lost 6 bases. There are 14 residues in the CDR3. The CDR3 here is CASSVTGQAQPQHF. The DNA of the CDR3 is TGCGCCAGCAGCGTGACAGGGCAGGCTCAGCCCCAGCATTTT.

This clone appeared once. The rearrangement uses TRBV2 and TRBJ1-2; 7 nucleotides match TRBD1. Unmatched junction bases numbered 8, after V lost 3 bases and J lost 4 bases. Germline V gives CDR1 SNHLY, CDR2 FYNNEI. The CDR3 has 15 residues. Here the CDR3 reads CASSDADPGGYGYTF. The CDR3, as DNA: TGTGCCAGCAGTGACGCGGACCCAGGGGGCTATGGCTACACCTTC.

Here the CDR3 DNA reads TGTGCCACCGAGCCCCAGGGAATGGGCGGTGAAGCTTTCTTT. It translates to CATEPQGMGGEAFF. The rearrangement joins TRBV19 to TRBJ1-1, with D perhaps TRBD1 (5 bases). V was clipped by 10 bases and J by 7 bases, with 22 bases between them. Germline CDR1 is LNHDA and CDR2 is SQIVND (reference sequence). This CDR3 is built from 14 residues.

Of note for this clone: The sample holds other DNA sequences that translate to the same CDR3. The chain links TRBV10-3 to TRBJ1-1; 8 positions agree with TRBD1. Germline V lookup: CDR1 ENHRY, CDR2 SYGVKD. V shed 5 bases, J shed 0 bases, and the junction held 2 bases outside the gene matches. The CDR3 length is 14 residues. DNA for the CDR3: TGTGCCATCAGTAGACAGGGGTTGAACACTGAAGCTTTCTTT. As protein: CAISRQGLNTEAFF.

This clone was picked up one time. The chain links TRBV5-1 to TRBJ1-2, with a possible D match to TRBD1 (5 bases). The CDR3 length is 16 residues. The V and J ends lost 0 bases and 8 bases respectively, with 20 bases between them. The V gene's germline CDR1 is SGHRS and CDR2 YFSETQ. The CDR3 spells CASSLVPQGTSAGYTF. The CDR3 coding sequence is TGCGCCAGCAGCTTGGTCCCTCAGGGCACCAGTGCGGGCTACACCTTC.

This clone appeared a single time. This chain joins TRBV5-3 and TRBJ2-7; D not certain. TRBV5-3 falls under the ORF class, with uncertain function. This CDR3 contains 16 residues. V shed 0 bases and J shed 0 bases, with 13 bases lying between them. CDR3 DNA: TGTGCCAGAAGCTTGGAGAGTTCCGGTGACTCCTACGAGCAGTACTTC. Its protein product is CARSLESSGDSYEQYF.

There are a few counts of this clone. The chain recombines TRBV27 with TRBJ2-2; no reliable D call. The V and J ends lost 1 base and 0 bases respectively, with 3 bases between them. Germline V gene lookup returns CDR1 MNHEY and CDR2 SMNVEV (reference sequence). The CDR3 sequence is 14 residues long. This CDR3 is CASSLFSNTGELFF. Here the CDR3 DNA reads TGTGCCAGCAGTTTATTCTCGAACACCGGGGAGCTGTTTTTT.

This sequence joins TRBV3-1 (or the pseudogene TRBV3-2) and TRBJ1-1, with a weak D call TRBD1 (6 bases). Between the trimmed V and J ends, which lost 3 bases and 7 bases, there was a span of 12 bases. CDR1 and CDR2 (germline): LGHDT, YNNKEL (reference sequence). CDR3 length: 13 amino acids. The CDR3 coding sequence is TGTGCCAGCAGCCATCTTCTACAGGGTGAAGCTTTCTTT. This codes for CASSHLLQGEAFF.

V and J are TRBV18 and TRBJ1-1; 9 bases line up with TRBD1. The CDR3 has 15 amino acids. Germline loops: CDR1 KGHSH, CDR2 LQKENI. V trimming: 3 bases; J trimming: 3 bases; junction bases outside the gene matches: 5. CDR3 sequence reads: CASSPIRDRDTEAFF. The DNA of the CDR3 is TGTGCCAGCTCACCTATTCGGGACAGGGACACTGAAGCTTTCTTT.

The genes are TRBV7-2 and TRBJ1-1, with 7 bases that match TRBD1. This CDR3 comprises 15 residues. Trimming took 4 bases from V and 0 from J; bases not matched to a gene: 5. The germline V gene encodes CDR1 SGHTA and CDR2 FQGNSA. As DNA, the CDR3 is TGTGCCAGCAGCTCCGGGGGACAGATGAACACTGAAGCTTTCTTT. Translated, it gives CASSSGGQMNTEAFF.

The chain is built from TRBV28 and TRBJ1-2; D is possibly TRBD1 (5 bases). The CDR3 is 13 residues long. Germline CDR1 and CDR2: MDHEN and SYDVKM. With 4 bases removed from V and 8 bases from J, the gap between germline ends came to 14 bases. For the CDR3, the DNA is TGTGCCAGCAGTTCCCGTGCGGGGGGAGGCTACACCTTC. Its protein is CASSSRAGGGYTF.

This clone was seen once. DNA for the CDR3: TGTGCCAGCAACCCTCAGGGAATGACTGAAGCTTTCTTT. The encoded protein is CASNPQGMTEAFF. This chain uses TRBV6-6 with TRBJ1-1; possibly TRBD1 for D (5 bases). This CDR3 has 13 amino acids. The V gene's germline CDR1 is MNHNY and CDR2 SVGAGI (reference sequence). V lost 7 bases, J lost 5 bases, and 14 bases lay in between.

This rearrangement joins TRBV9 to TRBJ2-5; 10 bases fit TRBD2. The CDR3 is 15 amino acids. The germline CDR1 and CDR2 sequences are SGDLS and YYNGEE. V shed 0 bases, J shed 2 bases, and the junction held 1 base outside the gene matches. The CDR3 here is CASSVVLAGQETQYF. In DNA form, the CDR3 reads TGTGCCAGCAGCGTAGTACTAGCGGGGCAAGAGACCCAGTACTTC.

The chain combines TRBV3-1 (or the pseudogene TRBV3-2) with TRBJ2-3, with TRBD2 matching over 9 bases. Germline CDR1 is LGHDT and CDR2 is YNNKEL (reference sequence). Trimming at V came to 4 bases and at J to 4 bases, leaving 12 bases not matched to a gene. CDR3 size: 17 residues. In nucleotides, the CDR3 is TGTGCCAGCAGCCCTGCCCTGGGAAGCGGGGGGCCAGATACGCAGTATTTT. It translates to CASSPALGSGGPDTQYF.

The chain couples TRBV6-2 or TRBV6-3 to TRBJ1-2; 10 bases map to TRBD1. Unmatched junction bases numbered 7, after V lost 5 bases and J lost 4 bases. Germline lookup yields CDR1 MNHEY and CDR2 SVGEGT. The CDR3 is made up of 15 amino acids. CDR3 nucleotides: TGTGCCAGCAGTGTGACAGGGGGCAGGAGCTATGGCTACACCTTC. Protein: CASSVTGGRSYGYTF.

The chain combines TRBV6-6 with TRBJ1-6; 7 bases fit TRBD1. The CDR3 runs to 15 residues. Trimming at V came to 5 bases and at J to 7 bases, leaving 8 bases not matched to a gene. Germline assignment: CDR1 MNHNY and CDR2 SVGAGI (reference sequence). The CDR3 DNA reads TGTGCCAGCAGTCCACTGACAGGGCTCAATTCACCCCTCCACTTT. It specifies CASSPLTGLNSPLHF.

Only one count was recorded for this clone. The chain has TRBV7-8 and TRBJ1-2; tentative D call: TRBD1 (6 bases). Germline CDR1 and CDR2: SGHVS and FQNEAQ. The length of the CDR3 is 15 residues. Trimming stripped 5 bases from V and 2 bases from J, with 15 bases between. The CDR3 bases are TGTGCCAGCAGCCATCGGCAGGGGCAGAACTATGGCTACACCTTC. This encodes CASSHRQGQNYGYTF. Full variable domain (remainder filled in from reference TRBV7-8 and TRBJ1-2): GAGVSQSPRYKVAKRGQDVALRCDPISGHVSLFWYQQALGQGPEFLTYFQNEAQLDKSGLPSDRFFAERPEGSVSTLKIQRTQQEDSAVYLCASSHRQGQNYGYTFGSGTRLTVV.

The V and J genes are TRBV6-1 and TRBJ2-7; tentative D call: TRBD2 (5 bases). Per the germline V gene, CDR1 is MNHNS and CDR2 is SASEGT. Trimming removed 3 bases from V and 7 bases from J, with 7 bases in between. The CDR3 is 11 residues long. The CDR3 sequence: CASSDSGEQYF. The CDR3 DNA sequence: TGTGCCAGCAGTGATTCGGGGGAGCAGTACTTC.

The gene calls are TRBV15 and TRBJ1-1; a weak D match, TRBD1 (6 bases). CDR1 LNHNV and CDR2 YYDKDF come from the germline V gene (reference sequence). The CDR3 runs 15 residues. Trimming stripped 0 bases from V and 1 base from J, with 9 bases between. Here the CDR3 reads CATSRDRQANTEAFF. The CDR3 DNA reads TGTGCCACCAGCAGAGATCGACAGGCGAACACTGAAGCTTTCTTT.